This TCR beta chain emerged from a study of response to subunit inactivated influenza vaccine. Notes on this clonotype: What it recognizes is unknown.

Study outcomes and limitations: The authors put forward the suggestion that each seasonal influenza vaccination may bring in only a limited number of new T cells.

This CDR3 spans 12 amino acids. CDR1 and CDR2 from the germline V gene are SGHTA and FQGNSA. Trimming pared 5 bases from V and 7 bases from J, leaving 9 bases between. Each CDR3 protein is one row after TCRdb ran MiXCR on the RT-PCR reads. The repertoire holds roughly 570,000 distinct CDR3 sequences, with roughly 15% as singletons. The receptor comes from a middle-aged man who received an inactivated influenza vaccine. This sample comprised PBMCs from blood, obtained 11 to 12 days after vaccination. This chain connects TRBV7-2 to TRBJ1-5; tentative D call: TRBD1 (5 bases). CDR3: CASSQGIQPQHF. For the CDR3, the DNA is TGTGCCAGCAGCCAGGGTATCCAGCCCCAGCATTTT.